This T cell receptor beta chain was captured by sequencing in a study of blood T cell repertoires in COVID-19. Measured with immunoSEQ multiplex PCR; TCRdb has only the in-frame clones, and not every one. The table records approximately 210,000 clones, around four fifths of them present only once. This clone was seen once. V lost 7 bases, J lost 2 bases, and 14 bases lay in between. This CDR3 comprises 15 residues. Germline CDR1 and CDR2: SNHLY and FYNNEI. This TCR was recovered from a woman older than 75 with COVID-19, enrolled during active disease. The chain has TRBV2 and TRBJ2-2; TRBD2 is a possible D gene (5 bases). The specimen sequenced was peripheral blood. This CDR3 is CASTESGVNTGELFF. CDR3 DNA sequence: TGTGCCAGCACCGAATCCGGGGTTAACACCGGGGAGCTGTTTTTT.